Below are 19 T cell receptor beta chains sequenced from a single sample in a study of T cells in localized non-small cell lung cancer. Clones were sequenced by immunoSEQ multiplex PCR, and TCRdb holds only the in-frame ones, with some missing. The sample lists 2,500 to 3,000 clones, roughly 26% occurring once. Specimen: normal lung tissue next to the tumor, collected before any cancer treatment. The receptors shown here come from a male donor at least 60 years old with stage II lung adenocarcinoma.

By frequency in the sample, this clone is medium-sized (0.01 to 0.1%). J is TRBJ2-2 and V is TRBV6-8, with TRBD1 identical over 9 bases. Germline loops: CDR1 MNHGY, CDR2 SAAAGT. The J segment lost 4 bases and the V segment lost 6 bases, leaving 3 bases of the junction unmatched. The CDR3 is 14 residues long. The CDR3 here is CASRDRGGTGELFF. The CDR3 DNA is TGTGCCAGCAGGGACAGGGGTGGCACCGGGGAGCTGTTTTTT.

The rearrangement links TRBV11-3 to TRBJ2-1, with TRBD1 identical over 9 bases. The V and J ends lost 5 bases and 2 bases, in that order; junction bases with no gene match: 10. Looked up from germline, CDR1 is SGHNT and CDR2 is YENEEA. The CDR3 length is 17 residues. The CDR3 here is CASSTSQGAIPYNEQFF. The CDR3 DNA follows: TGTGCCAGCAGCACCTCACAGGGGGCAATACCCTACAATGAGCAGTTCTTC.

In this sample, this clone is medium-sized. The V gene is TRBV11-3, the J gene TRBJ1-1; D remains unclear. V lost 1 base to trimming and J lost 1 base, with 7 bases between them. CDR1 is SGHNT and CDR2 is YENEEA in the germline V gene. CDR3 size: 14 residues. The CDR3 coding sequence is TGTGCCAGCAGCTTAGTCTACAGGAACACTGAAGCTTTCTTT. The encoded protein is CASSLVYRNTEAFF.

This clone is hyperexpanded by share. The V and J genes are TRBV14 and TRBJ2-3; no reliable D call. Deletions cut 3 bases from V and 9 bases from J, with 13 bases between. Germline V gene lookup returns CDR1 SGHDN and CDR2 FVKESK. The CDR3 length is 13 residues. The CDR3 loop is CASSQAATATQYF. CDR3 nucleotide sequence: TGTGCCAGCAGCCAGGCAGCAACCGCGACGCAGTATTTT.

This clone was counted between two and nine times. The rearrangement links TRBV11-3 to TRBJ1-4; no definite D call. CDR1 is SGHNT and CDR2 is YENEEA in the germline V gene. The CDR3 runs 15 residues. Trimming removed 6 bases at V and 0 bases at J, with 11 bases between. The chain's CDR3 is CASSPWSSTNEKLFF. CDR3 in DNA: TGTGCCAGCAGTCCCTGGTCGTCAACTAATGAAAAACTGTTTTTT.

This clone showed up just a few times. The germline gene is not matched at one end of the junction; a read error may be the cause. The V gene is TRBV28, the J gene TRBJ2-7; D gene ambiguous. The CDR3 extends over 14 amino acids. Germline V lookup: CDR1 MDHEN, CDR2 SYDVKM. The chain's CDR3 is CASSLSLPPYGQYF. The CDR3 nucleotides read TGTGCCAGCAGTTTATCGCTACCGCCCTACGGGCAGTACTTC. Full variable domain (rest looked up from reference TRBV28 and TRBJ2-7): DVKVTQSSRYLVKRTGEKVFLECVQDMDHENMFWYRQDPGLGLRLIYFSYDVKMKEKGDIPEGYSVSREKKERFSLILESASTNQTSMYLCASSLSLPPYGQYFGPGTRLTVT.

This clone has just a few counts. This chain uses TRBV2 with TRBJ2-4; possibly TRBD1 or TRBD2 for D (6 bases each). The V gene's germline CDR1 is SNHLY and CDR2 FYNNEI. This CDR3 has 14 residues. V dropped 6 bases and J dropped 1 base, with 10 bases sitting between them. The CDR3 bases are TGTGCCAGCAGCGTAGGGGGGGCCAAAAACATTCAGTACTTC. Protein product: CASSVGGAKNIQYF.

This clone showed up just a few times. The V and J genes are TRBV25-1 and TRBJ1-4, with TRBD1 as a possible D gene (6 bases). Germline lookup yields CDR1 MGHDK and CDR2 SYGVNS. The CDR3 totals 14 residues. The V end was cut by 1 base, the J end by 8 bases, with 11 bases between. The CDR3 reads CASSEFGGREKLFF. The CDR3 nucleotides read TGTGCCAGCAGTGAATTCGGGGGGCGGGAAAAACTGTTTTTT. Drawing the rest from reference TRBV25-1 and TRBJ1-4, the complete variable domain is EADIYQTPRYLVIGTGKKITLECSQTMGHDKMYWYQQDPGMELHLIHYSYGVNSTEKGDLSSESTVSRIRTEHFPLTLESARPSHTSQYLCASSEFGGREKLFFGSGTQLSVL.

This sequence joins TRBV11-3 and TRBJ2-7; the D is unclear. CDR3 length equals 14 residues. Germline CDR1 reads SGHNT; CDR2 reads YENEEA. V was shortened by 4 bases and J by 4 bases, with 14 bases between the two germline ends. CDR3 nucleotides: TGTGCCAGCAGCTCCCCGCCGGAGCTTTACGAGCAGTACTTC. It translates to CASSSPPELYEQYF. The full variable domain, its missing parts supplied by reference TRBV11-3 and TRBJ2-7, is EAGVVQSPRYKIIEKKQPVAFWCNPISGHNTLYWYLQNLGQGPELLIRYENEEAVDDSQLPKDRFSAERLKGVDSTLKIQPAELGDSAVYLCASSSPPELYEQYFGPGTRLTVT.

This chain uses TRBV6-8 with TRBJ2-1; 12 positions agree with TRBD2. This CDR3 contains 15 residues. CDR1 and CDR2 (germline): MNHGY, SAAAGT. The J segment lost 8 bases and the V segment lost 2 bases, leaving 4 bases of the junction unmatched. CDR3 region: CASSYLAGGRDEQFF. The CDR3 DNA is TGTGCCAGCAGTTACCTAGCGGGAGGGAGGGATGAGCAGTTCTTC.

This clone was observed a handful of times. DNA of the CDR3: TGTGCCAGCAGGGACAGGGAGTGGACTGAAGCTTTCTTT. Its protein is CASRDREWTEAFF. This rearrangement joins TRBV28 to TRBJ1-1; 8 bases agree with TRBD1. The CDR3 sequence is 13 residues long. J gave up 5 bases and V 6 bases, and 5 bases lay outside the gene matches. CDR1 is MDHEN and CDR2 is SYDVKM in the germline V gene.

The table lists this clone with a few counts. The J gene is TRBJ1-2, the V gene TRBV30, with D uncertain. The CDR3 sequence is 14 residues long. Per the germline V gene, CDR1 is GTSNPN and CDR2 is SVGIG (reference sequence). Trimming pared 0 bases from V and 4 bases from J, leaving 12 bases between. This chain's CDR3 is CAWSVLNSPYGYTF. CDR3 nucleotide sequence: TGTGCCTGGAGTGTACTTAACAGCCCCTATGGCTACACCTTC.

This chain connects TRBV9 to TRBJ2-1; D may be TRBD2 (7 bases). The V and J ends lost 0 bases and 2 bases respectively, with 9 bases between them. The CDR3 has 15 amino acids. Germline CDR1 reads SGDLS; CDR2 reads YYNGEE. CDR3 bases: TGTGCCAGCAGCGTAGAGGGGGGGCCCTACAATGAGCAGTTCTTC. Translating gives CASSVEGGPYNEQFF.

The V and J genes are TRBV14 and TRBJ1-6; D gene unclear. Trimming took off 1 base at V and 8 bases at J, with 6 bases between the two ends. Germline V gene lookup returns CDR1 SGHDN and CDR2 FVKESK. The CDR3 is 13 amino acids. The CDR3 protein is CASSQGKDSPLHF. The CDR3 DNA reads TGTGCCAGCAGCCAAGGGAAGGATTCACCCCTCCACTTT.

This clone was detected a few times. The V and J genes are TRBV4-1 and TRBJ2-1, with 12 bases matching TRBD2. In germline, CDR1 is MGHRA, CDR2 YSYEKL. The CDR3 is 15 amino acids. Trimming removed 0 bases from V and 8 bases from J; junction bases left unmatched: 2. The CDR3 nucleotides are TGCGCCAGCAGCCAAGAGACTAGCGGGAGATATGAGCAGTTCTTC. Residues: CASSQETSGRYEQFF.

This clone was detected only a few times. The V gene is TRBV30, the J gene TRBJ2-1; 10 bases align to TRBD2. CDR3 size: 14 residues. The germline V gene has CDR1 GTSNPN and CDR2 SVGIG (reference sequence). With V trimmed by 1 base and J by 10 bases, 7 bases remained unmatched. This chain's CDR3 is CAWSALAGRGEQFF. The CDR3 DNA is TGTGCCTGGAGTGCACTAGCGGGGAGAGGGGAGCAGTTCTTC. The entire variable domain, with the rest obtained from reference TRBV30 and TRBJ2-1, is as follows: SQTIHQWPATLVQPVGSPLSLECTVEGTSNPNLYWYRQAAGRGLQLLFYSVGIGQISSEVPQNLSASRPQDRQFILSSKKLLLSDSGFYLCAWSALAGRGEQFFGPGTRLTVL.

A few counts support this clone. The rearrangement joins TRBV19 to TRBJ1-4; D unresolved. The CDR3 covers 14 residues. Germline V CDR1 and CDR2: LNHDA, SQIVND (reference sequence). The ends were cut back, 3 bases at V and 0 bases at J, with 5 bases in the middle. In nucleotides, the CDR3 is TGTGCCAGTAGTATTCAAGCAACTAATGAAAAACTGTTTTTT. It encodes CASSIQATNEKLFF.

This clone was counted only a few times. The chain carries TRBV23-1 and TRBJ1-6, with D uncertain. TRBV23-1 is flagged as an ORF with uncertain function. This CDR3 has 13 residues. The V end was cut by 6 bases, the J end by 7 bases, with 10 bases between. CDR3 in amino acids: CASSTTQNSPLHF. The CDR3, as DNA: TGCGCCAGCAGCACCACACAGAATTCACCCCTCCACTTT.

This clone has a count of ten or more. This sequence joins TRBV11-3 and TRBJ1-5; tentatively, D is TRBD1 (6 bases). Between the trimmed V and J ends, which lost 5 bases and 3 bases, there was a span of 11 bases. CDR3 length: 14 amino acids. CDR1 SGHNT and CDR2 YENEEA come from the germline V gene. CDR3 sequence (DNA): TGTGCCAGCAGCCCACGGACAGCCAATCAGCCCCAGCATTTT. Its translation is CASSPRTANQPQHF. Full variable domain (remainder filled in from reference TRBV11-3 and TRBJ1-5): EAGVVQSPRYKIIEKKQPVAFWCNPISGHNTLYWYLQNLGQGPELLIRYENEEAVDDSQLPKDRFSAERLKGVDSTLKIQPAELGDSAVYLCASSPRTANQPQHFGDGTRLSIL.